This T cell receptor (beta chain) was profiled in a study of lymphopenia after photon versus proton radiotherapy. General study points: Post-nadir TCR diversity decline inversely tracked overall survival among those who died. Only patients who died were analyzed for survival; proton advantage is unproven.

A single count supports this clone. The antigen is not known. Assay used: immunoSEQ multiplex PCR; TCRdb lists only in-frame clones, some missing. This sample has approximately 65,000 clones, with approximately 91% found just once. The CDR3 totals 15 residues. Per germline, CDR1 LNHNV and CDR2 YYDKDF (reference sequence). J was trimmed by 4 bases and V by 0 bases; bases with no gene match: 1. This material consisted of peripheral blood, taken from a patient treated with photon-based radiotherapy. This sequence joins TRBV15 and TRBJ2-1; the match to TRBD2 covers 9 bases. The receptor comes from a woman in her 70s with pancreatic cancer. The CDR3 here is CATSRDLAGYNEQFF. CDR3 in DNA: TGTGCCACCAGCAGAGATCTAGCGGGATACAATGAGCAGTTCTTC. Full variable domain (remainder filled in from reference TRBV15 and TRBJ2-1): DAMVIQNPRYQVTQFGKPVTLSCSQTLNHNVMYWYQQKSSQAPKLLFHYYDKDFNNEADTPDNFQSRRPNTSFCFLDIRSPGLGDTAMYLCATSRDLAGYNEQFFGPGTRLTVL.